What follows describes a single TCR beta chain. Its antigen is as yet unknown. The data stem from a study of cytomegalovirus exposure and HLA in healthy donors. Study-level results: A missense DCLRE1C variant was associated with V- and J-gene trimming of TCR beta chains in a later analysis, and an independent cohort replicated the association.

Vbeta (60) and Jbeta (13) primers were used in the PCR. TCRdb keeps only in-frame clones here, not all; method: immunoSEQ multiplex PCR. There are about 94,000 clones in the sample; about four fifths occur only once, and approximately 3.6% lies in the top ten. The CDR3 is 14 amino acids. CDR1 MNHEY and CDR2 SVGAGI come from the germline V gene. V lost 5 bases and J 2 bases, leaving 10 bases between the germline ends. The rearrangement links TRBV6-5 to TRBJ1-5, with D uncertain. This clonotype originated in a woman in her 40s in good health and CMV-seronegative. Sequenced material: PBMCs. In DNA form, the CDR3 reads TGTGCCAGCAGTCCCGGACTGGGCAATCAGCCCCAGCATTTT. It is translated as CASSPGLGNQPQHF.